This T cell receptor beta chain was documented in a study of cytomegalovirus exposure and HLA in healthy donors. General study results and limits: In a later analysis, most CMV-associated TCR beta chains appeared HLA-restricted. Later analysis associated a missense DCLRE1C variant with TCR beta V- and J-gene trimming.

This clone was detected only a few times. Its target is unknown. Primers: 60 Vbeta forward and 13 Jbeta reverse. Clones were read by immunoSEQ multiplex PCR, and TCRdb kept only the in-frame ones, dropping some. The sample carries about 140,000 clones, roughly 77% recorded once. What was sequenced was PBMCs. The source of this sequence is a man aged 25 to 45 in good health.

For the CDR3, the DNA is TGTGCTAGCACCACTTTCCCCGAGGTCACTGAAGCTTTCTTT. Translated, it gives CASTTFPEVTEAFF. The chain is built from TRBV12-5 and TRBJ1-1; no clear D. The CDR3 runs to 14 residues. The germline V and J ends were trimmed by 9 bases and 4 bases, with 18 bases remaining between them. Per the germline V gene, CDR1 is LGHNT and CDR2 is FRNRAP. Variable domain in full (rest from reference TRBV12-5 and TRBJ1-1): DARVTQTPRHKVTEMGQEVTMRCQPILGHNTVFWYRQTMMQGLELLAYFRNRAPLDDSGMPKDRFSAEMPDATLATLKIQPSEPRDSAVYFCASTTFPEVTEAFFGQGTRLTVV.